Following are 12 T cell receptor beta chains from one sample sequenced in a study of T cells in Graves' hyperthyroidism and ophthalmopathy. Template material for amplifying TCR beta CDR3 regions consisted of RNA transcripts. A set of HTBI primers served as the primers for a first-round RT-PCR of the TCR CDR3. Each CDR3 protein gets one entry after TCRdb re-called the multiplex PCR reads with MiXCR. The table has around 700,000 distinct CDR3 sequences, approximately 19% seen once. The source material was blood. The receptors stem from a woman in her fifties or sixties with Graves' hyperthyroidism that later progressed to Graves' ophthalmopathy.

This clonotype was seen repeatedly, ten times or more. The chain recombines TRBV11-2 with TRBJ1-2; D is unresolved. The germline V gene has CDR1 SGHAT and CDR2 FQNNGV. Trimming took 2 bases from V and 4 from J, leaving 8 bases between them. The CDR3 is made up of 13 amino acids. In DNA, the CDR3 is TGTGCCAGCAGCTTATCACAGAGCTATGGCTACACCTTC. This translates into CASSLSQSYGYTF.

This clonotype occurred many times. The CDR3 reads CASSQASRQGGIDGYTF. The DNA for the CDR3 is TGTGCCAGCAGCCAAGCCTCAAGACAGGGAGGAATAGATGGCTACACCTTC. The V gene is TRBV3-1, the J gene TRBJ1-2, with 7 bases identical to TRBD1. The CDR3 sequence is 17 residues long. The germline V gene encodes CDR1 LGHDT and CDR2 YNNKEL (reference sequence). The trim removed 1 base at V and 6 bases at J, leaving 14 bases unmatched.

This clonotype occurred many times. The rearrangement joins TRBV7-9 to TRBJ2-3, with 7 nucleotides matching TRBD1. The CDR3 sequence is 15 residues long. V shed 4 bases, J shed 5 bases, and the junction held 9 bases outside the gene matches. Germline CDR1 and CDR2: SEHNR and FQNEAQ (reference sequence). CDR3 coding DNA: TGTGCCAGCAGCTCCTCAGGGGGACCCAGAGATACGCAGTATTTT. It translates to CASSSSGGPRDTQYF. Drawing the rest from reference TRBV7-9 and TRBJ2-3, the complete variable domain is DTGVSQNPRHKITKRGQNVTFRCDPISEHNRLYWYRQTLGQGPEFLTYFQNEAQLEKSRLLSDRFSAERPKGSFSTLEIQRTEQGDSAMYLCASSSSGGPRDTQYFGPGTRLTVL.

This clonotype was seen ten or more times. The CDR3 bases are TGTGCCAGCTCACCACCGGATTCGGGTAAGAACACTGAAGCTTTCTTT. Translated, it gives CASSPPDSGKNTEAFF. The chain carries TRBV18 and TRBJ1-1; no firm D call. V lost 0 bases to trimming and J lost 1 base, with 12 bases between them. Germline CDR1 is KGHSH and CDR2 is LQKENI. CDR3 length: 16 amino acids. Filled out from reference TRBV18 and TRBJ1-1, the complete variable domain reads NAGVMQNPRHLVRRRGQEARLRCSPMKGHSHVYWYRQLPEEGLKFMVYLQKENIIDESGMPKERFSAEFPKEGPSILRIQQVVRGDSAAYFCASSPPDSGKNTEAFFGQGTRLTVV.

CDR3 loop: CASSAGLQGPSYEQYF. DNA for the CDR3: TGTGCCAGCAGCGCAGGGCTACAGGGCCCCTCCTACGAGCAGTACTTC. V gene TRBV9 combines with J gene TRBJ2-7; D might be TRBD1 (6 bases). Germline assignment: CDR1 SGDLS and CDR2 YYNGEE. There are 16 residues in the CDR3. The germline V and J ends were trimmed by 3 bases and 0 bases, with 16 bases remaining between them.

This chain joins TRBV14 and TRBJ2-5, with 7 bases identical to TRBD1. Germline CDR1 SGHDN, CDR2 FVKESK. After removal of 3 bases from V and 0 bases from J, the junction contained 1 base not matched to a gene. The CDR3 sequence is 14 residues long. The CDR3 here is CASSQDRYQETQYF. In DNA form, the CDR3 reads TGTGCCAGCAGCCAGGACAGGTACCAAGAGACCCAGTACTTC. The variable domain in full, with the rest retrieved from reference TRBV14 and TRBJ2-5, is EAGVTQFPSHSVIEKGQTVTLRCDPISGHDNLYWYRRVMGKEIKFLLHFVKESKQDESGMPNNRFLAERTGGTYSTLKVQPAELEDSGVYFCASSQDRYQETQYFGPGTRLLVL.

This clonotype was seen repeatedly, ten times or more. The chain couples TRBV30 to TRBJ2-1, with TRBD2 matching over 11 bases. With V trimmed by 4 bases and J by 6 bases, 8 bases remained unmatched. Germline V gene data show CDR1 as GTSNPN and CDR2 as SVGIG (reference sequence). The CDR3 totals 15 residues. The DNA of the CDR3 is TGTGCCTGGAAGAGGGGAACTAGCGGGGGCAATGAGCAGTTCTTC. This translates into CAWKRGTSGGNEQFF.

This clonotype appeared many times. The chain joins TRBV11-2 to TRBJ1-6; 7 nucleotides agree with TRBD1. In germline, CDR1 is SGHAT, CDR2 FQNNGV. This CDR3 region has 15 residues. The J segment lost 3 bases and the V segment lost 4 bases, leaving 3 bases of the junction unmatched. CDR3 region: CASSSTGHYNSPLHF. In DNA form, the CDR3 reads TGTGCCAGCAGCTCGACAGGGCACTATAATTCACCCCTCCACTTT.

The table lists this clonotype with a few counts. V gene TRBV19 combines with J gene TRBJ2-5; D tentatively reads TRBD1 or TRBD2 (5 bases each). Germline V lookup: CDR1 LNHDA, CDR2 SQIVND (reference sequence). This CDR3 is built from 15 residues. V was cut by 6 bases and J by 5 bases, with 19 bases left in between. CDR3 in amino acids: CASSKSTRGRETQYF. The DNA for the CDR3 is TGTGCCAGTAGCAAGTCGACCCGGGGCCGGGAGACCCAGTACTTC.

For the CDR3, the DNA is TGTGCCAGCAGCCAAGAAGGTAGGACTGGGACTAGCGGCCCCTACGAGCAGTACTTC. Translating gives CASSQEGRTGTSGPYEQYF. V gene TRBV4-2 combines with J gene TRBJ2-7; TRBD2 agrees at 11 bases. The CDR3 runs 19 residues. CDR1 and CDR2 from the germline V gene are LGHNA and YNFKEQ. Trimming removed 0 bases from V and 2 bases from J; junction bases left unmatched: 12.

This clonotype was seen more than once but under ten times. The CDR3, as DNA: TGTGCCAGCAGCTCCCAAACTAGCGGGGGGTTTGATACGCAGTATTTT. Amino acid sequence: CASSSQTSGGFDTQYF. This chain links TRBV7-3 with TRBJ2-3; 12 bases map to TRBD2. The CDR3 consists of 16 residues. Germline V gives CDR1 SGHTA, CDR2 FQGTGA. V lost 4 bases and J lost 6; bases outside the gene matches: 8.

In its sample, this clonotype was seen a few times. The chain employs TRBV19 and TRBJ2-1, with 10 bases aligning to TRBD1. This CDR3 contains 16 residues. The V segment lost 4 bases and the J segment 4 bases; nucleotides outside the gene matches: 7. Germline V lookup: CDR1 LNHDA, CDR2 SQIVND (reference sequence). The CDR3 protein is CASSTDRGRGYNEQFF. In nucleotides, the CDR3 is TGTGCCAGTAGTACAGACAGGGGGCGCGGGTACAATGAGCAGTTCTTC.